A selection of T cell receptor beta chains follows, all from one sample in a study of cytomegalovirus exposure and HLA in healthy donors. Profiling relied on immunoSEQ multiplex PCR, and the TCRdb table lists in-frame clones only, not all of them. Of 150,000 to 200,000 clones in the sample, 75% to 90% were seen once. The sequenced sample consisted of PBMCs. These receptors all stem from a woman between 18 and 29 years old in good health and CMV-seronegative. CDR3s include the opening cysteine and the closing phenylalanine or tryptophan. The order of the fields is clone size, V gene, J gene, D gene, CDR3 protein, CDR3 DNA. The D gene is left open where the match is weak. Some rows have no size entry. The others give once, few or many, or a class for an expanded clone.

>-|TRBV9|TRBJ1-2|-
CASSVGYGYTF
TGTGCCAGCAGCGTCGGGTATGGCTACACCTTC
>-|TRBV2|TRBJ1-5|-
CASRVGGGGDQPQHF
TGTGCCAGCAGAGTTGGTGGAGGGGGGGATCAGCCCCAGCATTTT
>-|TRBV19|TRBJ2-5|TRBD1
CASSPRGPGGPQETQYF
TGTGCCAGTAGTCCCCGTGGACCAGGGGGCCCCCAAGAGACCCAGTACTTC
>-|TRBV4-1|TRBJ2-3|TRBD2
CASSLSLAGPTDTQYF
TGCGCCAGCAGCCTGAGTCTAGCGGGGCCCACAGATACGCAGTATTTT
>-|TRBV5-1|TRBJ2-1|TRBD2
CASSFLAGEYEQFF
TGCGCCAGCAGCTTTCTAGCGGGAGAGTATGAGCAGTTCTTC
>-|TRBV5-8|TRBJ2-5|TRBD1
CASSFLRTGSGETQYF
TGTGCCAGCAGCTTTCTAAGGACAGGGAGTGGAGAGACCCAGTACTTC
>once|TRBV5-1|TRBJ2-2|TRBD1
CASRDSGTANTGELFF
TGCGCCAGCAGAGATTCCGGGACAGCGAACACCGGGGAGCTGTTTTTT
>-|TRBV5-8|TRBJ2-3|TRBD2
CASSPGGSSLTDTQYF
TGTGCCAGCAGCCCCGGGGGGTCGAGTCTCACAGATACGCAGTATTTT
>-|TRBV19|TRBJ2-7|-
CASSIDRGSYEQYF
TGTGCCAGTAGTATAGATAGAGGGAGCTACGAGCAGTACTTC
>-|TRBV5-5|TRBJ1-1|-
CASSLSQIFTEAFF
TGTGCCAGCAGCTTATCACAGATCTTCACTGAAGCTTTCTTT
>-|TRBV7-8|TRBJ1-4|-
CASSPSRTNEKLFF
TGTGCCAGCAGCCCCTCTAGGACTAATGAAAAACTGTTTTTT
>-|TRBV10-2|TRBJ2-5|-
CASSEAETQYF
TGCGCCAGCAGTGAAGCAGAGACCCAGTACTTC
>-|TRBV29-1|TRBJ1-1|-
CSVEGRGDTEAFF
TGCAGCGTTGAGGGGAGGGGGGACACTGAAGCTTTCTTT
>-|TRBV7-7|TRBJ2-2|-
CASSRQVNTGELFF
TGTGCCAGCAGTCGACAGGTTAACACCGGGGAGCTGTTTTTT
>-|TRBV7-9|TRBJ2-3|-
CASSLPVTGRSTDTQYF
TGTGCCAGCAGCCTACCCGTAACAGGCAGGAGCACAGATACGCAGTATTTT
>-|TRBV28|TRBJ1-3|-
CATHSDTIYF
TGTGCTACGCACTCTGACACCATATATTTT
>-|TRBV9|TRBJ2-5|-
CASSVAAGYQETQYF
TGTGCCAGCAGCGTAGCGGCGGGGTACCAAGAGACCCAGTACTTC
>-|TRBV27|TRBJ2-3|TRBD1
CASTGQGSTDTQYF
TGTGCCAGCACCGGACAGGGGTCCACAGATACGCAGTATTTT
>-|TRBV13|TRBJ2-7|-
CASSLDTYEQYF
TGTGCCAGCAGCTTAGATACCTACGAGCAGTACTTC
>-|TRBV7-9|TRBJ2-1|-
CASSFDEQFF
TGTGCCAGCAGCTTCGATGAGCAGTTCTTC
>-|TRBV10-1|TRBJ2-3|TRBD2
CASSEARTSPDTQYF
TGCGCCAGCAGTGAGGCCCGGACTAGCCCAGATACGCAGTATTTT
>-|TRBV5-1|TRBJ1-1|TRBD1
CASSLGQDKAFF
TGCGCCAGCAGCCTCGGACAGGATAAAGCTTTCTTT
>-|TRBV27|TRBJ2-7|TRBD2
CASSLVSGGASRGDEQYF
TGTGCCAGCAGTTTAGTTAGCGGGGGCGCCTCTAGGGGGGATGAGCAGTACTTC
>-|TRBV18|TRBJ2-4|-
CASSPLNGRLAKNIQYF
TGTGCCAGCTCACCACTAAATGGGCGTTTAGCCAAAAACATTCAGTACTTC
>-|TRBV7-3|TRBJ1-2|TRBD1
CASSLSSRDSNYGYTF
TGTGCCAGCAGCTTAAGTAGCAGGGACAGCAACTATGGCTACACCTTC
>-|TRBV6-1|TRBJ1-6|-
CASSEDRYSPLHF
TGTGCCAGCAGTGAAGATCGGTATTCACCCCTCCACTTT
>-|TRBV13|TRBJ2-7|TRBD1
CASSPQQGAIYEQYF
TGTGCCAGCAGCCCTCAACAGGGGGCCATCTACGAGCAGTACTTC
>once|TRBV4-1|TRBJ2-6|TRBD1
CASSQGQGMAAGANVLTF
TGCGCCAGCAGCCAAGGACAGGGAATGGCAGCTGGGGCCAACGTCCTGACTTTC
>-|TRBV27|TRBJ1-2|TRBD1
CASSWDSIGYYGYTF
TGTGCCAGCAGTTGGGACAGTATAGGGTACTATGGCTACACCTTC
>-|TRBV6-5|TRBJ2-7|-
CASSYLGLSYEQYF
TGTGCCAGCAGTTACTTGGGACTCTCCTACGAGCAGTACTTC
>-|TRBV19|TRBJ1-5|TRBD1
CASSRTGNGNQPQHF
TGTGCCAGTAGTAGGACAGGGAATGGCAATCAGCCCCAGCATTTT
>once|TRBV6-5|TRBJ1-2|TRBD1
CASSGQGAGNYGYTF
TGTGCCAGCAGTGGACAGGGGGCGGGGAACTATGGCTACACCTTC
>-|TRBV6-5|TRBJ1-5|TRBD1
CASRRSGTGNQPQHF
TGTGCCAGCAGGCGTAGCGGGACAGGGAATCAGCCCCAGCATTTT
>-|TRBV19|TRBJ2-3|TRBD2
CASSGRADTDTQYF
TGTGCCAGTAGCGGGAGGGCCGACACAGATACGCAGTATTTT
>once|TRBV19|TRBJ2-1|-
CASRKRGTYEQFF
TGTGCCAGTAGGAAACGGGGAACCTATGAGCAGTTCTTC
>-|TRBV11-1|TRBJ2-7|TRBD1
CASSLDRGYEQYF
TGTGCCAGCAGCTTAGACAGGGGATACGAGCAGTACTTC
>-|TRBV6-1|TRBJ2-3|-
CASSEVPSDTQYF
TGTGCCAGCAGTGAAGTTCCCTCAGATACGCAGTATTTT
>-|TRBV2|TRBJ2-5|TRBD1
CASSATGGETQYF
TGTGCCAGCAGCGCCACAGGGGGAGAGACCCAGTACTTC